The rows below give T cell receptor beta chains drawn from one sample of a study of blood T cell repertoires in COVID-19. Clones were sequenced by immunoSEQ multiplex PCR, and TCRdb holds only the in-frame ones, with some missing. The data show 90,000 or so clones, less than 75% seen once. Input material: peripheral blood. These receptors came from a woman aged 55-69 years in a cohort sampled during active or convalescent COVID-19. Both conserved end residues are part of each CDR3. A D gene is named only where the DNA matches it firmly. Some rows mark clone size as missing; the rest say once, few, many or name a class of expanded clone.

>13|TRBV10-3|NA|NA|TRBJ2-7
CAVGAVQGYEQYF
TGTGCCGTGGGGGCTGTACAGGGCTACGAGCAGTACTTC
>16|TRBV28|NA|NA|TRBJ2-3
CASSSTGYWDTDTQYF
TGTGCCAGCAGTTCGACAGGTTACTGGGACACAGATACGCAGTATTTT
>15|TRBV10-1|NA|NA|TRBJ1-1
CASSESTLWNTEAFF
TGCGCCAGCAGTGAGTCGACTCTATGGAACACTGAAGCTTTCTTT
>14|TRBV18|NA|NA|TRBJ2-5
CASSPRGTGETQYF
TGTGCCAGCTCACCACGTGGGACTGGAGAGACCCAGTACTTC
>16|TRBV4-2|TRBD2|NA|TRBJ2-7
CASSPDGAGDPYEQYF
TGTGCCAGCAGCCCAGATGGAGCGGGGGACCCCTACGAGCAGTACTTC
>15|TRBV5-8|TRBD2|NA|TRBJ2-7
CASNQLAGGKYEQYF
TGTGCCAGCAACCAACTAGCGGGGGGGAAATACGAGCAGTACTTC
>14|TRBV7-8|NA|few|TRBJ1-3
CASSLRHSGNTIYF
TGTGCCAGCAGCTTAAGACACTCTGGAAACACCATATATTTT
>18|TRBV9|NA|NA|TRBJ1-1
CASSVATAGVRRNTEAFF
TGTGCCAGCAGCGTAGCTACCGCGGGGGTACGGAGGAACACTGAAGCTTTCTTT
>16|TRBV25-1|NA|once|TRBJ1-4
CASSGGTSQINEKLFF
TGTGCCAGCAGTGGGGGGACATCGCAGATAAATGAAAAACTGTTTTTT
>19|TRBV5-1|NA|many|TRBJ1-2
CASSLEGGIPSSNYVGYTF
TGCGCCAGCAGCTTGGAGGGGGGGATACCCTCCAGTAACTATGTAGGCTACACCTTC